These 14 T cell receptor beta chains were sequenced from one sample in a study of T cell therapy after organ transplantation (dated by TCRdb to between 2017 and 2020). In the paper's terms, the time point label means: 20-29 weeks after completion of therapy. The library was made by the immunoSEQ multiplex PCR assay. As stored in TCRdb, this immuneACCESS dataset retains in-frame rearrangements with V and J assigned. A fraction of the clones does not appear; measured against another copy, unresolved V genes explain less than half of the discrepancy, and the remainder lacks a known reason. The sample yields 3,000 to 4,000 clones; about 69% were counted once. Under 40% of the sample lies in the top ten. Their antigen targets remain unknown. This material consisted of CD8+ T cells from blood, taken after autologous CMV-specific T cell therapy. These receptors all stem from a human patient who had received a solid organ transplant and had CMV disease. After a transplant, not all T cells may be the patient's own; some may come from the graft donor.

Written as DNA, the CDR3 is TGTGCCAGCAGTTCCCCACCGACAGGGGCAGAGACCCAGTACTTC. As protein: CASSSPPTGAETQYF. The chain couples TRBV6-5 to TRBJ2-5; TRBD1 aligns across 8 bases. The CDR3 consists of 15 residues. CDR1 MNHEY and CDR2 SVGAGI come from the germline V gene. The V gene end was trimmed by 4 bases and the J gene end by 4 bases; junction bases not matched to a gene: 8.

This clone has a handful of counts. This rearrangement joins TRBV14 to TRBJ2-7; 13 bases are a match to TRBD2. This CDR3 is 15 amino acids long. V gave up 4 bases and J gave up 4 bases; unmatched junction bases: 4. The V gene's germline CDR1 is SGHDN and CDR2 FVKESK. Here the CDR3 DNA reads TGTGCCAGCAGCCGGACTAGCGGGAGTAGGTACGAGCAGTACTTC. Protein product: CASSRTSGSRYEQYF.

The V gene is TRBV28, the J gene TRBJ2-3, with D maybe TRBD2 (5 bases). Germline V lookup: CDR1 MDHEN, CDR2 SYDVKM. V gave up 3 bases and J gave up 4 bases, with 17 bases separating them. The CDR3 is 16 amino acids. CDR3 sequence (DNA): TGTGCCAGCAGTTTCGGAGTACGGGAATCGGCAGATACGCAGTATTTT. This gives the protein CASSFGVRESADTQYF.

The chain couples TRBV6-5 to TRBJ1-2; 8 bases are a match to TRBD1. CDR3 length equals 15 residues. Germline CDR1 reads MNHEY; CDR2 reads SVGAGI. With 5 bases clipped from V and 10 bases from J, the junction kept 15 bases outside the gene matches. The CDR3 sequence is CASSTVTGALVDYTF. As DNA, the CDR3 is TGTGCCAGCAGTACCGTGACAGGGGCCCTCGTTGACTACACCTTC.

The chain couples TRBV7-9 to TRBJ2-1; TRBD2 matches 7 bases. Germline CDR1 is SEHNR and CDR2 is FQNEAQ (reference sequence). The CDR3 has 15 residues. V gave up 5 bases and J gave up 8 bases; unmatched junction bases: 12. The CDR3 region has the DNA TGTGCCAGCAGCCCCCTAGGCGGGAGAACCGATGAGCAGTTCTTC. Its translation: CASSPLGGRTDEQFF.

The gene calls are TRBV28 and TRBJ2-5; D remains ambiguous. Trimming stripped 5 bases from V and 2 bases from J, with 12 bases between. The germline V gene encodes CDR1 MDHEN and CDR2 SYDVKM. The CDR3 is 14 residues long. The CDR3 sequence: CASSPRLRQETQYF. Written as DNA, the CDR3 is TGTGCCAGCAGTCCTCGCTTGCGACAAGAGACCCAGTACTTC.

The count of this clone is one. CDR3 in DNA: TGTGCCAGCAGCGGGGGCGGAGCACAAGAGACCCAGTACTTC. Protein product: CASSGGGAQETQYF. This rearrangement joins TRBV9 to TRBJ2-5, with D possibly TRBD1 on 5 matching bases. The CDR3 covers 14 residues. V was pared by 3 bases and J by 2 bases, with 11 bases between. Germline V lookup: CDR1 SGDLS, CDR2 YYNGEE.

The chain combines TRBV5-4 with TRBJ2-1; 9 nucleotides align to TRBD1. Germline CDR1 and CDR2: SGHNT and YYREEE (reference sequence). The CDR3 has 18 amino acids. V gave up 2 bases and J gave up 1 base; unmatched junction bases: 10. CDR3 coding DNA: TGTGCCAGCAGCTTAGTTTTCGGGACAGGGCGATCCTACAATGAGCAGTTCTTC. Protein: CASSLVFGTGRSYNEQFF.

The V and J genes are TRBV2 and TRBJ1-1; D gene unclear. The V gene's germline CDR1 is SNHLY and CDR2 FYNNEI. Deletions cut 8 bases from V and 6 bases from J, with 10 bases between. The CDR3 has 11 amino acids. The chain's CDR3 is CASPGLAEAFF. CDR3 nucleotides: TGTGCCAGCCCCGGGCTGGCTGAAGCTTTCTTT.

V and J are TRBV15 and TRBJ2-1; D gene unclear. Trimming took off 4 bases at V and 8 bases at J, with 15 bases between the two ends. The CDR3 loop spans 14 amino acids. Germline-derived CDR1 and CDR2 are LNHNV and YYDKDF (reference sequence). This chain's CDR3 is CATSTLGPVDEQFF. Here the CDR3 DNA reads TGTGCCACCAGCACGTTAGGCCCGGTGGATGAGCAGTTCTTC.

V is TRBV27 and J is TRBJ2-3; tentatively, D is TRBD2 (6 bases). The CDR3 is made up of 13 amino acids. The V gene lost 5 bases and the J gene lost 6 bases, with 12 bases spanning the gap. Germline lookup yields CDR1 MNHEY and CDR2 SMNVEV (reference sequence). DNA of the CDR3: TGTGCCAGCAGTATCCCTAGCGTTGATACGCAGTATTTT. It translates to CASSIPSVDTQYF.

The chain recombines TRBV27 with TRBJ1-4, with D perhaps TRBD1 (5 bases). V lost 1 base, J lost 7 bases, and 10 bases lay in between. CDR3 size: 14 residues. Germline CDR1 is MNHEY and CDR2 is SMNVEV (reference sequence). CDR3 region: CASSLYQGGEKLFF. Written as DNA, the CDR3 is TGTGCCAGCAGTTTATATCAGGGAGGTGAAAAACTGTTTTTT.

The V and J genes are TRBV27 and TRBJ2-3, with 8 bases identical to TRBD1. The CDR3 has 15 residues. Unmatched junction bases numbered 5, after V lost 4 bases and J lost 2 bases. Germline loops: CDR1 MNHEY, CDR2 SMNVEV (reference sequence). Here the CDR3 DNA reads TGTGCCAGCAGTTCCGGGACAGGCGACACAGATACGCAGTATTTT. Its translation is CASSSGTGDTDTQYF.

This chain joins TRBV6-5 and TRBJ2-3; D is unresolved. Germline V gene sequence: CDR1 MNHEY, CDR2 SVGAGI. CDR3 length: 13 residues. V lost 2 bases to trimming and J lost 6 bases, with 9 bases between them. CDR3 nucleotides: TGTGCCAGCAGTTACCTGAAGAGGGATACGCAGTATTTT. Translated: CASSYLKRDTQYF.